This TCR beta chain was captured by sequencing in a study of blood T cells in healthy people across ages. Study as a whole: Template switching retrieved approximately one barcoded beta molecule for each two T cells. Study outcomes and limitations: Higher naive T cell percentage went strongly together with higher TCR beta diversity.

Combining a sample-barcoded 5' primer with a J-beta primer mix, a second PCR ran for about 7 to 11 cycles. Per-sample output comprised a minimum of 2.5 million paired-end reads containing CDR3. TCRdb itself ran the 5' RACE reads through MiXCR, one entry per CDR3 protein. Found here are about 1.5 million distinct CDR3 sequences, 42% of them singletons; the top ten hold approximately 4.1%. Each sample gave at least 6.5 million isolated PBMCs. Per germline, CDR1 MNHNY and CDR2 SVGAGI (reference sequence). The CDR3 runs to 15 residues. A word on this clonotype: Its antigen is undetermined.

The chain has TRBV6-6 and TRBJ2-1; D may be TRBD2 (5 bases). Matching the DNA end better, TRBJ2-7 makes the J call doubtful. The sequence was obtained from a woman aged 18-29 years in good health. Sequencing was done on a sample of blood. CDR3 sequence (DNA): TGTGCCAGCCACTCGGACTTGAGCTCCTACAATGAGCAGTACTTC. Residues: CASHSDLSSYNEQYF.